Included here is one T cell receptor beta chain sequence, with context. Its antigen is not known. These data originate in a study of cytomegalovirus exposure and HLA in healthy donors. Study-wide results and caveats: An analysis that came later showed most CMV-associated TCR beta chains appearing HLA-restricted. DRB1 showed the most TCR associations and HLA-C the fewest in a later analysis, as rates varied by HLA locus. There were some V segments, including TRBV6-2 and TRBV6-3, excluded as indistinguishable. About 87% or about 30% of the time was how often most TCR beta V segments were productive, according to an earlier analysis.

The CDR3 totals 14 residues. Trimming took off 2 bases at V and 0 bases at J, with 9 bases between the two ends. Per germline, CDR1 SGHRS and CDR2 YFSETQ. Both 60 Vbeta primers and 13 Jbeta primers went into the PCR. TCRdb's table, derived via immunoSEQ multiplex PCR, lists solely in-frame clones and lacks some. Among under 200,000 clones, more than 65% were seen once, and the ten largest hold around 1.3%. V gene TRBV5-1 combines with J gene TRBJ2-7; D uncertain. This sequence was found in a man between 50 and 59 years old in good health and CMV-seropositive. Specimen: PBMCs. In nucleotides, the CDR3 is TGCGCCAGCAGCTTAGACACGCTCTCCTACGAGCAGTACTTC. This encodes CASSLDTLSYEQYF.